The 7 T cell receptor beta chains reported below all come from one sample, sequenced in a study of cytomegalovirus exposure and HLA in healthy donors. PCR amplification relied on 60 Vbeta primers (plus 13 Jbeta primers). Profiling relied on immunoSEQ multiplex PCR, and the TCRdb table lists in-frame clones only, not all of them. Here the sample table reports 110,000 to 150,000 clones. Sequencing was done on a sample of PBMCs. All receptors derive from a man aged 40-50 years in good health and CMV-seronegative.

V usage is TRBV4-3 and J usage is TRBJ1-6; no clear D. The CDR3 length is 16 residues. V lost 0 bases to trimming and J lost 6 bases, with 12 bases between them. CDR1 is LGHNA, CDR2 YSLEER, per germline. The CDR3 DNA follows: TGCGCCAGCAGCCAAGATCTTACACAGCCTAATTCACCCCTCCACTTT. Translation: CASSQDLTQPNSPLHF.

Comment on this clone: This same CDR3 is encoded by further DNA sequences in the sample. The chain joins TRBV9 to TRBJ2-2, with TRBD1 matching over 7 bases. The germline V gene encodes CDR1 SGDLS and CDR2 YYNGEE. V was pared by 0 bases and J by 4 bases, with 3 bases of the junction left unmatched. The length of the CDR3 is 15 residues. CDR3 in amino acids: CASSVGQGTTGELFF. The CDR3, as DNA: TGTGCCAGCAGCGTAGGACAGGGCACCACCGGGGAGCTGTTTTTT.

The chain uses TRBV19 and TRBJ1-5, with D perhaps matching TRBD1 (5 bases). This CDR3 region has 14 residues. Germline CDR1 reads LNHDA; CDR2 reads SQIVND (reference sequence). Deletions cut 9 bases from V and 11 bases from J, with 23 bases between. The CDR3 DNA follows: TGTGCCAGCAAACTCACTCGGGCAGGGTCGGCCCAGCATTTT. As protein: CASKLTRAGSAQHF.

The CDR3 region has the DNA TGTGCCAGCAGTTACTCGTGGACAGGGAACACCGGGGAGCTGTTTTTT. This encodes CASSYSWTGNTGELFF. The chain couples TRBV6-5 to TRBJ2-2; 7 bases match TRBD1. V dropped 0 bases and J dropped 1; count of bases not matched to a gene: 2. CDR1 MNHEY and CDR2 SVGAGI come from the germline V gene. The CDR3 totals 16 residues.

V gene TRBV4-2 combines with J gene TRBJ1-2; the match to TRBD1 covers 7 bases. The CDR3 contains 13 residues. Looked up from germline, CDR1 is LGHNA and CDR2 is YNFKEQ. V gave up 4 bases and J gave up 10 bases; unmatched junction bases: 9. CDR3 region: CASSPGGGGAYTF. As DNA, the CDR3 is TGTGCCAGCAGCCCCGGTGGAGGGGGCGCCTACACCTTC.

The V and J genes are TRBV19 and TRBJ1-2, with D perhaps matching TRBD1 (5 bases). The CDR3 length is 12 residues. The V and J ends lost 6 bases and 0 bases respectively, with 5 bases between them. In germline, CDR1 is LNHDA, CDR2 SQIVND (reference sequence). CDR3 sequence: CASRTANYGYTF. CDR3 DNA sequence: TGTGCCAGTAGGACAGCTAACTATGGCTACACCTTC.

The V call is TRBV5-4, the J call TRBJ2-7; 9 bases are a match to TRBD1. Germline lookup yields CDR1 SGHNT and CDR2 YYREEE (reference sequence). Trimming cost V 4 bases and J 0 bases; bases outside gene matches: 2. The CDR3 contains 14 residues. CDR3 DNA sequence: TGTGCCAGCAGCACGGGACAGGGCTCCTACGAGCAGTACTTC. Encoded protein: CASSTGQGSYEQYF.